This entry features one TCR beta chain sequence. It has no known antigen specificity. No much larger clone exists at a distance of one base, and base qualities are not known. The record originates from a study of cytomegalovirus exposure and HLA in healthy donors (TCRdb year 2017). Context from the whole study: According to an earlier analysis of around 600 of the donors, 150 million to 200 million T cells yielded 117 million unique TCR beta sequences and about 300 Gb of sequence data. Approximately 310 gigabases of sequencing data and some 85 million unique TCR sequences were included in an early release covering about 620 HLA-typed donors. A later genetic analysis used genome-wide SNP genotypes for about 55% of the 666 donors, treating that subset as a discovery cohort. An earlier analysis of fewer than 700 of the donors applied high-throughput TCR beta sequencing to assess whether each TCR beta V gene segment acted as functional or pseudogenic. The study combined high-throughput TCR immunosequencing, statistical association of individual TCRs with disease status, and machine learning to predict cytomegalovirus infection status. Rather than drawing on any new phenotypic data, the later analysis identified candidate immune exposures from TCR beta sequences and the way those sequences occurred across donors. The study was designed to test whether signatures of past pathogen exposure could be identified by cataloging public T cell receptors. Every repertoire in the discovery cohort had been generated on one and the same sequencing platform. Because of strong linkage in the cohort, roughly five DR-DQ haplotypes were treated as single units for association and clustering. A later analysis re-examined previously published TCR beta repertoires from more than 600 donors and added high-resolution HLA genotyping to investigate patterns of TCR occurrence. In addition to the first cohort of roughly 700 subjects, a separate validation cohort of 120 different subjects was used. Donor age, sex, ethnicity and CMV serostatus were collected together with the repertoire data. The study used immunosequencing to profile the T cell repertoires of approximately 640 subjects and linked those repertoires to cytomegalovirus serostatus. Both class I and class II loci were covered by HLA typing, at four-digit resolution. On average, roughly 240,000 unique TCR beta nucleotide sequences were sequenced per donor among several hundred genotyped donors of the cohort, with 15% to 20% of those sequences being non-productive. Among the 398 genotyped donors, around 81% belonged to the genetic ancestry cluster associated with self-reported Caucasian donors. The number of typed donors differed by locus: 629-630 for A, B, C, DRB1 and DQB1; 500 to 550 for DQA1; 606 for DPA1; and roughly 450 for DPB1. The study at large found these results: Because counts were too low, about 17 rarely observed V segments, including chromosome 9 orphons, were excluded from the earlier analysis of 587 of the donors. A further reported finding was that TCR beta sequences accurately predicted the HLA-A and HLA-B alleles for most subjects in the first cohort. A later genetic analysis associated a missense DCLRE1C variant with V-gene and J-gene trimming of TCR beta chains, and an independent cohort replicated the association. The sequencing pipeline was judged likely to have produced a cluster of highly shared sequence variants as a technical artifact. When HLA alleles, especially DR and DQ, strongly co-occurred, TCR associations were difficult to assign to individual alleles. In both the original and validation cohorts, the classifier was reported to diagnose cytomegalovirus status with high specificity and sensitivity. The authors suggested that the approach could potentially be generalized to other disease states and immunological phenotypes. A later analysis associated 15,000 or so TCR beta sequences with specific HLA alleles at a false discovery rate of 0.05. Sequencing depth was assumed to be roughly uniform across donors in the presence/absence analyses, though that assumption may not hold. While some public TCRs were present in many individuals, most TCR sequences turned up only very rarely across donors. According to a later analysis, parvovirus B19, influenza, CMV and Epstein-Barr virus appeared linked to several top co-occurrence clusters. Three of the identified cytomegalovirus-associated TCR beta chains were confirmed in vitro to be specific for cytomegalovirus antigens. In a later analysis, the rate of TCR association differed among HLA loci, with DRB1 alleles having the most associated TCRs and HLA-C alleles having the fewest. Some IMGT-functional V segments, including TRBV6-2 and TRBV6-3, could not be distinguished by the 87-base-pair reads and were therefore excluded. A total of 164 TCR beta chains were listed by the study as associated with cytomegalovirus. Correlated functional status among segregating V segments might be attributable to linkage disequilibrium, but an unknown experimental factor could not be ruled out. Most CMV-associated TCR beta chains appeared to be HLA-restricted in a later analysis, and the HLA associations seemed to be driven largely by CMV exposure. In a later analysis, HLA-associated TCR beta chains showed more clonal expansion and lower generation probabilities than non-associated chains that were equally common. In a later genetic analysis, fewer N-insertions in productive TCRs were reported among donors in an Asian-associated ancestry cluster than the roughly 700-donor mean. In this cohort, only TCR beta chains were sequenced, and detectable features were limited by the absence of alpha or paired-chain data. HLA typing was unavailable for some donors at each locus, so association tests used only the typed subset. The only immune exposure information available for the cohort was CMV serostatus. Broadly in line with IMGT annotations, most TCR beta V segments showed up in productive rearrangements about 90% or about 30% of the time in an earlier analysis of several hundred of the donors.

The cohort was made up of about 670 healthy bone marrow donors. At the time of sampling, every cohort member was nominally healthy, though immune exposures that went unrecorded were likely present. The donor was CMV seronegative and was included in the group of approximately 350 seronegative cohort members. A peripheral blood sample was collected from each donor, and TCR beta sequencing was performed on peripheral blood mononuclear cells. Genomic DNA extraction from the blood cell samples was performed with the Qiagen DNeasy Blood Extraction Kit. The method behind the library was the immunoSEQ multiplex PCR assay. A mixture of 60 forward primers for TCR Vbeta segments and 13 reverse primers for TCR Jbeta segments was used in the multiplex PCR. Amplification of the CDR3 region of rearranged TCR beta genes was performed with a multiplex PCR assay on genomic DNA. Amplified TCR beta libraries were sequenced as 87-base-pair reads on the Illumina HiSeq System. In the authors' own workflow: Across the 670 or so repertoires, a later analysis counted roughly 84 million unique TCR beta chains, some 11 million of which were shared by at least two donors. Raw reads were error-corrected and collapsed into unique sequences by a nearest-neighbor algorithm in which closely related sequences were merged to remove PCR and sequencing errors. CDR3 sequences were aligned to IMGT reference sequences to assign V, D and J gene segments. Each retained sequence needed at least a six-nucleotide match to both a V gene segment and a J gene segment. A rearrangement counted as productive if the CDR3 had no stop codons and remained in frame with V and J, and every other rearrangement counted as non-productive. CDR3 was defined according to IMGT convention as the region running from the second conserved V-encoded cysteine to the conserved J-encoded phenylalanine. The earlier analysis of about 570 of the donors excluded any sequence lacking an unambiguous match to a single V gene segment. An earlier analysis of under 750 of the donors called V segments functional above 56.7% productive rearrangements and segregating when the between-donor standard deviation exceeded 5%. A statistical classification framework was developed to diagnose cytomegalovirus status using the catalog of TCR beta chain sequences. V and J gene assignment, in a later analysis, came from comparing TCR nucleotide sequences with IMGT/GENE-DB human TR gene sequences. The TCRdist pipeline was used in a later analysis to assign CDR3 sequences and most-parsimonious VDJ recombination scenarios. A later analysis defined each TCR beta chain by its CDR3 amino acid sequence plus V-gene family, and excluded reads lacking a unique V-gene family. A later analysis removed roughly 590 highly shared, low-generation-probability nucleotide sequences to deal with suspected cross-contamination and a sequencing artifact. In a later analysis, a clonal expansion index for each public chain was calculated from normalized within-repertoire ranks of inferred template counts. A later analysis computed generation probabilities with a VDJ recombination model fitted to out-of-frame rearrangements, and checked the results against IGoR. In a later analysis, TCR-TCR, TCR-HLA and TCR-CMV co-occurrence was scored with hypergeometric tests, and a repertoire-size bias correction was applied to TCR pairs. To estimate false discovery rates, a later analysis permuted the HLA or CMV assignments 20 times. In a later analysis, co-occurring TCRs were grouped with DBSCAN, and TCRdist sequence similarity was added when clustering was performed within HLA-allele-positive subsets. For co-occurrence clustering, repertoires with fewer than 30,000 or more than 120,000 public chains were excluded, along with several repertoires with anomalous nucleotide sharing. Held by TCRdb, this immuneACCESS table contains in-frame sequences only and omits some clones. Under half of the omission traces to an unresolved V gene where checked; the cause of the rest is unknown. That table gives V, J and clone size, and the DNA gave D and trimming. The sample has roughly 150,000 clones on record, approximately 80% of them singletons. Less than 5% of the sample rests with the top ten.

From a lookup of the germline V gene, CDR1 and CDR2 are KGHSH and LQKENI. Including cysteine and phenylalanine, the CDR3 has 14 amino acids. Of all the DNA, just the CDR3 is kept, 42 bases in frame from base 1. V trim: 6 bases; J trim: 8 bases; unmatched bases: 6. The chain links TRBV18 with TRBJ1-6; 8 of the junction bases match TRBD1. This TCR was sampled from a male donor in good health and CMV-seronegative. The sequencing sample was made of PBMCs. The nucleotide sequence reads TGTGCCAGCTCCCCCGACAGGGGTTATTCACCCCTCCACTTT. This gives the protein CASSPDRGYSPLHF.